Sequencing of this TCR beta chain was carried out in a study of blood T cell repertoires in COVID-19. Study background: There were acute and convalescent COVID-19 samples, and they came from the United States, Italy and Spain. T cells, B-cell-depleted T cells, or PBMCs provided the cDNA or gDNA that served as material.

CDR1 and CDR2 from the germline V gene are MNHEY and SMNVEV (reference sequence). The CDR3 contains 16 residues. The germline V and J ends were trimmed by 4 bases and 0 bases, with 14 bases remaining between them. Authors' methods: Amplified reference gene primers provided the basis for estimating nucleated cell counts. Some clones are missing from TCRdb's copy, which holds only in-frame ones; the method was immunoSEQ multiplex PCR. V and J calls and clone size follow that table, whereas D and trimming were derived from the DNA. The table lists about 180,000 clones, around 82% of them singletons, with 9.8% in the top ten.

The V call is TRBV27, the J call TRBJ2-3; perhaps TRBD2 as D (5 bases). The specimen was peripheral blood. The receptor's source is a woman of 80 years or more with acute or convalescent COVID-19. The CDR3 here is CASSSGSNPSTDTQYF. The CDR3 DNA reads TGTGCCAGCAGTTCGGGGAGTAACCCTAGCACAGATACGCAGTATTTT.